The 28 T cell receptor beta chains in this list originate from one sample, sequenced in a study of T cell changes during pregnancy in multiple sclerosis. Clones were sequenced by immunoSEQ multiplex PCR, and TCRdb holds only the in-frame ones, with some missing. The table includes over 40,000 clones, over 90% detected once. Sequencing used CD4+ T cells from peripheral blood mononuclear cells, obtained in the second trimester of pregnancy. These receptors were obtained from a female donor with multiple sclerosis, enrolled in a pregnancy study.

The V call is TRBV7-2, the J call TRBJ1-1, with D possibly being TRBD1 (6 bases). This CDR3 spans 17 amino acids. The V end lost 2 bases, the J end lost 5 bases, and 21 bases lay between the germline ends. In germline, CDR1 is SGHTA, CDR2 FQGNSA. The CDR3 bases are TGTGCCAGCAGCTTACCGGGAGGTGGGGGCGGAGGGACTGAAGCTTTCTTT. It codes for CASSLPGGGGGGTEAFF.

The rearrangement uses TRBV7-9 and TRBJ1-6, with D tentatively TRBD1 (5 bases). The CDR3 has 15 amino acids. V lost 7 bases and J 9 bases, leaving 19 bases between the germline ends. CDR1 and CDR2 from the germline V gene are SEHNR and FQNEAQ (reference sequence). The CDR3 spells CASNSLAGLGSPLHF. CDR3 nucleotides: TGTGCCAGCAACTCTCTGGCGGGGCTCGGTTCACCCCTCCACTTT.

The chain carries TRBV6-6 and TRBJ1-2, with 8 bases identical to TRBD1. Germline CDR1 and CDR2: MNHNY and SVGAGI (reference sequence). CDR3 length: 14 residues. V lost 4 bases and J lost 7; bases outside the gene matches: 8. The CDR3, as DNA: TGTGCCAGCAGTTCCCCGGACAGGGATGGTGGCTACACCTTC. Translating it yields CASSSPDRDGGYTF.

The CDR3 sequence is CASIRGLAGGADTQYF. The CDR3 DNA is TGTGCCAGCATTCGCGGACTAGCGGGGGGTGCAGATACGCAGTATTTT. V gene TRBV5-6 combines with J gene TRBJ2-3; 14 bases agree with TRBD2. Per the germline V gene, CDR1 is SGHDT and CDR2 is YYEEEE. The ends lost 6 bases at V and 4 bases at J; junction bases unmatched: 7. This CDR3 contains 16 residues. The complete variable domain, with remaining parts taken from reference TRBV5-6 and TRBJ2-3, reads DAGVTQSPTHLIKTRGQQVTLRCSPKSGHDTVSWYQQALGQGPQFIFQYYEEEERQRGNFPDRFSGHQFPNYSSELNVNALLLGDSALYLCASIRGLAGGADTQYFGPGTRLTVL.

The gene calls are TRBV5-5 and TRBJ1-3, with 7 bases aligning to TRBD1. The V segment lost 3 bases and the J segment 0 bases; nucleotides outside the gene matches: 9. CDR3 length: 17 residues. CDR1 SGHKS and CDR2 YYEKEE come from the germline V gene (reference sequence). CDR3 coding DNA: TGTGCCAGCAGCTACTACAGGGGCGGCAGCTCTGGAAACACCATATATTTT. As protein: CASSYYRGGSSGNTIYF.

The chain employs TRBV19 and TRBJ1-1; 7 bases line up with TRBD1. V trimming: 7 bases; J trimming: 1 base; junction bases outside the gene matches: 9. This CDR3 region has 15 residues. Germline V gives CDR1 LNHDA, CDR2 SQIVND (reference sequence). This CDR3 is CASNQRQGRNTEAFF. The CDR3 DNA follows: TGTGCCAGTAATCAAAGACAGGGACGGAACACTGAAGCTTTCTTT.

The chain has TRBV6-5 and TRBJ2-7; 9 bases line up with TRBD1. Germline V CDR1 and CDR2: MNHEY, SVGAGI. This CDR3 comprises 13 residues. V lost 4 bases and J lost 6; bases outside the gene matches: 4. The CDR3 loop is CASSSGTGSEQYF. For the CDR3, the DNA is TGTGCCAGCAGTTCCGGGACAGGGAGCGAGCAGTACTTC.

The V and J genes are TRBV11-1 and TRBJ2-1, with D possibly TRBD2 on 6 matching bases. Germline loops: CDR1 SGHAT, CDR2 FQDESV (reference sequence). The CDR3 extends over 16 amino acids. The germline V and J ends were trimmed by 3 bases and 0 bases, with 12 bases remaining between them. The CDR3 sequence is CASSFLAESSYNEQFF. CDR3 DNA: TGTGCCAGCAGCTTTTTAGCGGAGAGCTCCTACAATGAGCAGTTCTTC.

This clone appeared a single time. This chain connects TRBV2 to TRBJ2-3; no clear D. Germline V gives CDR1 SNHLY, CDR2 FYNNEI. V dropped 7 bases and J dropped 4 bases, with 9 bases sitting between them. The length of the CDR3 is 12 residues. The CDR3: CASKLLADTQYF. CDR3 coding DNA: TGTGCCAGCAAACTCCTAGCAGATACGCAGTATTTT.

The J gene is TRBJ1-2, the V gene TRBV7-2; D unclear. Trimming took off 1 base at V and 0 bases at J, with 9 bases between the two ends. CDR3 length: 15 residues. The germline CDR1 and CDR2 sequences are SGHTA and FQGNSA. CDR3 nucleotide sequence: TGTGCCAGCAGCTTAGTTGTTGAGGCTAACTATGGCTACACCTTC. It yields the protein CASSLVVEANYGYTF.

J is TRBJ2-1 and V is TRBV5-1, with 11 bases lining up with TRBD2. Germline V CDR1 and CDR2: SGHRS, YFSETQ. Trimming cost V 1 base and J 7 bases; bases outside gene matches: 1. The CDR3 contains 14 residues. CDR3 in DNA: TGCGCCAGCAGCTTGTTAGCGGGGGGGAATGAGCAGTTCTTC. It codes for CASSLLAGGNEQFF.

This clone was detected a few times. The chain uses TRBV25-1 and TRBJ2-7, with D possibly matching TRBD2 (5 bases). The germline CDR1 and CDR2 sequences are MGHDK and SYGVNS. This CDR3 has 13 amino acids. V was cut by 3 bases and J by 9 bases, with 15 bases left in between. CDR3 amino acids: CASSETDAAGQYF. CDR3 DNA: TGTGCCAGCAGTGAGACTGATGCCGCGGGGCAGTACTTC.

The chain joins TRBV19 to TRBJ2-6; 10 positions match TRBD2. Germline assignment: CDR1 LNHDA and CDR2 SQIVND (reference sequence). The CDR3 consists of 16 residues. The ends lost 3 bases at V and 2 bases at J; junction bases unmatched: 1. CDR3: CASSITSGTGANVLTF. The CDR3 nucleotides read TGTGCCAGTAGTATCACTAGCGGGACTGGGGCCAACGTCCTGACTTTC.

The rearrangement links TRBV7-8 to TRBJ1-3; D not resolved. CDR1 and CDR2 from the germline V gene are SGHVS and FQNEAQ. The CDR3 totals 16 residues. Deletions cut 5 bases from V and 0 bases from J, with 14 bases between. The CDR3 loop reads CASSPRRVASGNTIYF. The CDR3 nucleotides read TGTGCCAGCAGCCCCAGGCGGGTCGCCTCTGGAAACACCATATATTTT. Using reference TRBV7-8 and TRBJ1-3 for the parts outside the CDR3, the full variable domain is GAGVSQSPRYKVAKRGQDVALRCDPISGHVSLFWYQQALGQGPEFLTYFQNEAQLDKSGLPSDRFFAERPEGSVSTLKIQRTQQEDSAVYLCASSPRRVASGNTIYFGEGSWLTVV.

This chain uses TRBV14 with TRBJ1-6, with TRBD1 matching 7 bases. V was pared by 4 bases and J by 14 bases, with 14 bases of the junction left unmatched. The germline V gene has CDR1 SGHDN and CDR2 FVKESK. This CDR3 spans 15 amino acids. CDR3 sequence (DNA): TGTGCCAGCAGCCGCGGCCTACAGGGGACCTTGGCCCTCCACTTT. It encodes CASSRGLQGTLALHF. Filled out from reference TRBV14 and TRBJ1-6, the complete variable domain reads EAGVTQFPSHSVIEKGQTVTLRCDPISGHDNLYWYRRVMGKEIKFLLHFVKESKQDESGMPNNRFLAERTGGTYSTLKVQPAELEDSGVYFCASSRGLQGTLALHFGNGTRLTVT.

As DNA, the CDR3 is TGTGCCAGCAGCCAAGGGAATACAGGATTCAATGAGCAGTTCTTC. The encoded protein is CASSQGNTGFNEQFF. The chain joins TRBV14 to TRBJ2-1, with D perhaps TRBD1 (5 bases). The CDR3 loop spans 15 amino acids. Trimming stripped 1 base from V and 6 bases from J, with 13 bases between. The germline CDR1 and CDR2 sequences are SGHDN and FVKESK.

CDR3 in amino acids: CSVAGQGGRYSNQPQHF. CDR3 coding DNA: TGCAGCGTCGCCGGACAGGGGGGCCGATATAGCAATCAGCCCCAGCATTTT. The gene calls are TRBV29-1 and TRBJ1-5; 10 bases map to TRBD1. This CDR3 comprises 17 residues. J was trimmed by 0 bases and V by 6 bases; bases with no gene match: 11. Germline-derived CDR1 and CDR2 are SQVTM and ANQGSEA. The full variable domain, completed using reference TRBV29-1 and TRBJ1-5, is SAVISQKPSRDICQRGTSLTIQCQVDSQVTMMFWYRQQPGQSLTLIATANQGSEATYESGFVIDKFPISRPNLTFSTLTVSNMSPEDSSIYLCSVAGQGGRYSNQPQHFGDGTRLSIL.

The CDR3 region has the DNA TGTGCCATCCGAACAGGGTCCGGCAATCAGCCCCAGCATTTT. Its protein is CAIRTGSGNQPQHF. The J gene is TRBJ1-5, the V gene TRBV15; D is possibly TRBD1 (6 bases). Germline V gives CDR1 LNHNV, CDR2 YYDKDF (reference sequence). The CDR3 spans 14 residues. The V end lost 10 bases, the J end lost 2 bases, and 15 bases lay between the germline ends.

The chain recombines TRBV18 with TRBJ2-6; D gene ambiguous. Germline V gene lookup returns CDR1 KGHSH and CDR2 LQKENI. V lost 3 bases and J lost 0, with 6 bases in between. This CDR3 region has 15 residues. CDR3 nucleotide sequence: TGTGCCAGCTCACCCCAGGACTCTGGGGCCAACGTCCTGACTTTC. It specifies CASSPQDSGANVLTF.

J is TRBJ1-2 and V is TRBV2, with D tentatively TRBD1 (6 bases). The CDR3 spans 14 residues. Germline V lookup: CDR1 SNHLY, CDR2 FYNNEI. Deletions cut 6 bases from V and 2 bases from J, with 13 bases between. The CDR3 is CASSIQTGNYGYTF. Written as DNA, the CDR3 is TGTGCCAGCAGCATACAAACAGGGAACTATGGCTACACCTTC.

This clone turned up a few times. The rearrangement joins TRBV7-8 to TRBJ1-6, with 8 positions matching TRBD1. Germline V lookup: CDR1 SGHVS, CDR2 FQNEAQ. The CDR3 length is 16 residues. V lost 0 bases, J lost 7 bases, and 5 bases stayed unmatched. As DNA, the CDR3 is TGTGCCAGCAGCTTAGCACGGACAGGGTCCAATTCACCCCTCCACTTT. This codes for CASSLARTGSNSPLHF.

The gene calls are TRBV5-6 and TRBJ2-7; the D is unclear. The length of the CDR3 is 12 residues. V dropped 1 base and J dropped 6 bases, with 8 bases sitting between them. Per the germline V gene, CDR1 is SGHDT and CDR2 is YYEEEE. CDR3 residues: CASSLYTAEQYF. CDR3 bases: TGTGCCAGCAGCTTGTATACAGCCGAGCAGTACTTC. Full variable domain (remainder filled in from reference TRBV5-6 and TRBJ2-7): DAGVTQSPTHLIKTRGQQVTLRCSPKSGHDTVSWYQQALGQGPQFIFQYYEEEERQRGNFPDRFSGHQFPNYSSELNVNALLLGDSALYLCASSLYTAEQYFGPGTRLTVT.

The CDR3 here is CATQWQTNQPQHF. Here the CDR3 DNA reads TGTGCCACCCAGTGGCAGACAAATCAGCCCCAGCATTTT. This sequence joins TRBV10-3 and TRBJ1-5; no reliable D call. V was shortened by 10 bases and J by 4 bases, with 14 bases between the two germline ends. This CDR3 spans 13 amino acids. Germline values: CDR1 ENHRY, CDR2 SYGVKD.

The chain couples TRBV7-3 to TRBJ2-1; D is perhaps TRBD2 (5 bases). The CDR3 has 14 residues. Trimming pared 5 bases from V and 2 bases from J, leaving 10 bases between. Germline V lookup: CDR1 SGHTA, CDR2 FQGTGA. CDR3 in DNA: TGTGCCAGCAGCCCCGGGCGGGCCTACAATGAGCAGTTCTTC. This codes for CASSPGRAYNEQFF. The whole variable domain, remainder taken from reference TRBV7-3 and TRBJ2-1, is GAGVSQTPSNKVTEKGKYVELRCDPISGHTALYWYRQSLGQGPEFLIYFQGTGAADDSGLPNDRFFAVRPEGSVSTLKIQRTERGDSAVYLCASSPGRAYNEQFFGPGTRLTVL.

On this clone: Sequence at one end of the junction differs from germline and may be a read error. The CDR3 nucleotides are TGCGCCAGCAGTGACAGGCCTTACGAGCAGTGCTTC. Translation: CASSDRPYEQCF. The rearrangement uses TRBV10-1 and TRBJ2-7, with unresolved D. The CDR3 is 12 residues long. Germline V gene data show CDR1 as WNHNN and CDR2 as SYGVQD (reference sequence).

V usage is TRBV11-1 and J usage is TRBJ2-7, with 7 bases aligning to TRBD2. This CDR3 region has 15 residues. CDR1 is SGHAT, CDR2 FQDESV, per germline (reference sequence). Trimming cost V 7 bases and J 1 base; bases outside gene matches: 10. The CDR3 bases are TGTGCCAGCACCACCAGTGGGGGGGTTTCCTACGAGCAGTACTTC. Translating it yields CASTTSGGVSYEQYF.

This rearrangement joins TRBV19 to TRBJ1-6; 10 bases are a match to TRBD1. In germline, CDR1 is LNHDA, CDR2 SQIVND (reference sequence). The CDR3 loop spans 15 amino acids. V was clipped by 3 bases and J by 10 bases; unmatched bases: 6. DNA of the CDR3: TGTGCCAGTAGTATTGGGACAGGGGATTCCTCACCCCTCCACTTT. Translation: CASSIGTGDSSPLHF.

The CDR3 protein is CASSTGDLVYGYTF. As DNA, the CDR3 is TGTGCCAGCAGTACAGGGGATCTGGTCTATGGCTACACCTTC. The chain is built from TRBV6-5 and TRBJ1-2; 7 nucleotides agree with TRBD1. J gave up 4 bases and V 5 bases, and 7 bases lay outside the gene matches. The CDR3 sequence is 14 residues long. CDR1 is MNHEY and CDR2 is SVGAGI in the germline V gene.